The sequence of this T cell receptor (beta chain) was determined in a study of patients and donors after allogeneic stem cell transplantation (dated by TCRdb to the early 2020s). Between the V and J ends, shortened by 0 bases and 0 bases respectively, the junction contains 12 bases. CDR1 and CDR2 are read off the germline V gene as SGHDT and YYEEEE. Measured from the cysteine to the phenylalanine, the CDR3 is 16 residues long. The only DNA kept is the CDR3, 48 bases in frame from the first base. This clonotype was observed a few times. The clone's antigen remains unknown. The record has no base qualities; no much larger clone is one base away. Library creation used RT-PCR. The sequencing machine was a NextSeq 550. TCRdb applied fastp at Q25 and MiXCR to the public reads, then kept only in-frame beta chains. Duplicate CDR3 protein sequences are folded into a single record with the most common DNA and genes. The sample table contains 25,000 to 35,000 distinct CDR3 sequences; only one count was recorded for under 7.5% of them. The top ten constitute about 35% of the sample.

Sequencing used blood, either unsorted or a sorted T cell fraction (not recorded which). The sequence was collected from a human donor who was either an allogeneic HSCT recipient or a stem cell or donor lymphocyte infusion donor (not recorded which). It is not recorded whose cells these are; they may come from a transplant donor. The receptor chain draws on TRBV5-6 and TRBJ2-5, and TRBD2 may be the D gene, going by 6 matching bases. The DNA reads TGTGCCAGCAGCTTGGGTGCCCGGGACTACCAAGAGACCCAGTACTTC. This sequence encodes CASSLGARDYQETQYF.